These T cell receptor beta chains were read from a single sample in a study of cytomegalovirus exposure and HLA in healthy donors. The assay was immunoSEQ multiplex PCR, and TCRdb's table has in-frame clones only and misses some. This sample's table reports approximately 72,000 clones. Sequencing was performed on PBMCs. These receptors were collected from a woman between 35 and 50 years old in good health and CMV-seropositive. Both conserved end residues are part of each CDR3. The order of the fields is D gene, J gene, V gene, CDR3 protein, CDR3 DNA. D genes are given only for firm matches.

d_gene: NA
j_gene: TRBJ1-5
v_gene: TRBV28
CDR3aa: CATTSYSNQPQHF
CDR3nt: TGTGCCACCACCTCCTATAGCAATCAGCCCCAGCATTTT

d_gene: NA
j_gene: TRBJ1-2
v_gene: TRBV19
CDR3aa: CASNDDRLRFGYTF
CDR3nt: TGTGCCAGTAACGACGACAGGCTTCGGTTCGGCTACACCTTC

d_gene: NA
j_gene: TRBJ1-3
v_gene: TRBV2
CDR3aa: CASRGAAKNTIYF
CDR3nt: TGTGCCAGCAGGGGAGCCGCCAAGAACACCATATATTTT

d_gene: TRBD1
j_gene: TRBJ1-1
v_gene: TRBV7-9
CDR3aa: CASSLTTGTGMNTEAFF
CDR3nt: TGTGCCAGCAGCCTGACCACCGGGACAGGGATGAACACTGAAGCTTTCTTT

d_gene: NA
j_gene: TRBJ2-5
v_gene: TRBV6-1
CDR3aa: CASSEVAGMGAGETQYF
CDR3nt: TGTGCCAGCAGTGAAGTAGCCGGTATGGGCGCGGGGGAGACCCAGTACTTC

d_gene: NA
j_gene: TRBJ2-5
v_gene: TRBV2
CDR3aa: CASSAAIASRETQYF
CDR3nt: TGTGCCAGCAGTGCCGCCATCGCTAGTAGAGAGACCCAGTACTTC

d_gene: NA
j_gene: TRBJ1-1
v_gene: TRBV7-9
CDR3aa: CASSSGSRGTEAFF
CDR3nt: TGTGCCAGCAGCTCCGGATCTCGAGGCACTGAAGCTTTCTTT

d_gene: TRBD1
j_gene: TRBJ2-5
v_gene: TRBV4-1
CDR3aa: CASSQDIGQGGETQYF
CDR3nt: TGCGCCAGCAGCCAAGATATCGGACAGGGAGGAGAGACCCAGTACTTC

d_gene: TRBD2
j_gene: TRBJ2-1
v_gene: TRBV18
CDR3aa: CASSPILAGGGEQFF
CDR3nt: TGTGCCAGCTCACCAATCCTAGCGGGAGGAGGTGAGCAGTTCTTC

d_gene: NA
j_gene: TRBJ1-1
v_gene: TRBV30
CDR3aa: CASNGQEGAFF
CDR3nt: TGTGCCTCCAATGGTCAAGAGGGAGCTTTCTTT

d_gene: NA
j_gene: TRBJ2-7
v_gene: TRBV9
CDR3aa: CASSVGQSHEQYF
CDR3nt: TGTGCCAGCAGCGTGGGGCAGAGCCACGAGCAGTACTTC

d_gene: NA
j_gene: TRBJ2-7
v_gene: TRBV15
CDR3aa: CATSRDRGYEQYF
CDR3nt: TGTGCCACCAGCAGAGACAGGGGCTACGAGCAGTACTTC

d_gene: NA
j_gene: TRBJ1-1
v_gene: TRBV18
CDR3aa: CASSPEVVAFF
CDR3nt: TGTGCCAGCTCACCAGAGGTTGTAGCTTTCTTT

d_gene: NA
j_gene: TRBJ2-3
v_gene: TRBV7-9
CDR3aa: CASSVQGSRSDTQYF
CDR3nt: TGTGCCAGCAGCGTACAGGGTAGTCGGTCCGATACGCAGTATTTT

d_gene: TRBD2
j_gene: TRBJ2-3
v_gene: TRBV10-3
CDR3aa: CAVRPGLGSADTQYF
CDR3nt: TGTGCCGTCCGACCGGGACTAGGTAGCGCAGATACGCAGTATTTT

d_gene: NA
j_gene: TRBJ1-2
v_gene: TRBV7-8
CDR3aa: CASLRDSSSGGYTF
CDR3nt: TGTGCCAGCCTACGGGACTCCTCTTCTGGCGGCTACACCTTC